This paragraph reports one T cell receptor (beta chain). Its antigen is unknown. The data belong to a study of cytomegalovirus exposure and HLA in healthy donors. On the study more broadly: The 120 or so validation repertoires were produced on the same platform as the roughly 670 repertoires of the first cohort. This was reported in a later analysis.

Study-wide results and limits: The study listed roughly 150 cytomegalovirus-associated TCR beta chains.

TCRdb's copy holds only in-frame clones and misses some; the assay was immunoSEQ multiplex PCR. The table lists 280,000 or so clones, around 87% of them singletons. It was the roughly 130-subject validation cohort, separate from the roughly 700-subject first cohort, to which the donors belonged. V was trimmed by 1 base and J by 5 bases, leaving 14 bases between them. In germline, CDR1 is KGHSH, CDR2 LQKENI. The CDR3 extends over 15 amino acids. Sequencing was performed on PBMCs. This clonotype originated in a woman aged 18-29 years in good health and CMV-seronegative. J is TRBJ1-1 and V is TRBV18; D possibly corresponds to TRBD1 (5 bases). The CDR3 spells CASSPRSGQGTEAFF. The CDR3 bases are TGTGCCAGCTCACCACGGTCGGGTCAGGGAACTGAAGCTTTCTTT.